This T cell receptor (beta chain) was captured by sequencing in a study of beta chain features in type 1 diabetes. Study findings and constraints: Type 1 diabetes patients showed a moderate but significant shortening of TCRB CDR3s in all four CD4+ subsets. Naive, central memory and Treg TCRB repertoires appeared more alike in patients than in healthy donors.

The authors obtained over 98% purity in all sorted populations. CDR1 and CDR2 from the germline V gene are SQVTM and ANQGSEA. V lost 7 bases, J lost 2 bases, and 3 bases stayed unmatched. The CDR3 extends over 13 amino acids. As to this clone: The antigen is undetermined.

The sequenced template was cDNA made from the entire isolated RNA. Repertoires were generated with immunoSEQ multiplex PCR, while TCRdb's copy carries only in-frame clones and drops some. The sample has 600,000 to 700,000 clones, around 15% seen once; the top ten hold approximately 0.02%. The sequenced sample consisted of naive CD4+ T cells from blood. The rearrangement joins TRBV29-1 to TRBJ1-2; TRBD1 aligns across 11 bases. This TCR was sampled from a man between 18 and 35 years old with type 1 diabetes. CDR3 in DNA: TGCAGCGCCGGACAGGGGGCGAACTATGGCTACACCTTC. It codes for CSAGQGANYGYTF.